This passage covers 8 T cell receptor beta chains from one sample sequenced in a study of T cells in Graves' hyperthyroidism and ophthalmopathy. TCR beta CDR3 regions were amplified from RNA. When the TCR CDR3 underwent first-round RT-PCR, the HTBI primer set was used. TCRdb processed the multiplex PCR reads anew with MiXCR; each CDR3 protein has one entry. This table holds hundreds of thousands of distinct CDR3 sequences, 11% to 15% found once. The sequencing input was blood. These receptors came from a man in his fifties with Graves' ophthalmopathy.

The genes are TRBV2 and TRBJ1-1; D is undetermined. The CDR3 loop spans 13 amino acids. Deletions cut 3 bases from V and 0 bases from J, with 5 bases between. Germline-derived CDR1 and CDR2 are SNHLY and FYNNEI. This chain's CDR3 is CASSDGLNTEAFF. CDR3 in DNA: TGTGCCAGCAGTGACGGACTGAACACTGAAGCTTTCTTT.

The chain has TRBV4-2 and TRBJ2-2; tentative D call: TRBD2 (5 bases). Per germline, CDR1 LGHNA and CDR2 YNFKEQ. V dropped 1 base and J dropped 6 bases, with 12 bases sitting between them. The CDR3 contains 15 residues. CDR3 region: CASSQVPGSPGELFF. For the CDR3, the DNA is TGTGCCAGCAGCCAAGTCCCGGGGAGTCCCGGGGAGCTGTTTTTT.

This clonotype has a single count. The chain is built from TRBV6-2 or TRBV6-3 and TRBJ2-1; D may be TRBD2 (6 bases). Germline loops: CDR1 MNHEY, CDR2 SVGEGT. Trimming stripped 0 bases from V and 7 bases from J, with 13 bases between. This CDR3 spans 15 amino acids. In DNA form, the CDR3 reads TGTGCCAGCAGTTACTCAGGAGGGCAGGGTAATGAGCAGTTCTTC. Residues: CASSYSGGQGNEQFF.

This clonotype was seen many times. The rearrangement links TRBV7-8 to TRBJ1-1, with D possibly matching TRBD1 (6 bases). V was shortened by 6 bases and J by 2 bases, with 25 bases between the two germline ends. This CDR3 comprises 18 residues. Germline CDR1 is SGHVS and CDR2 is FQNEAQ. The CDR3 DNA is TGTGCCAGCAGGACCCCGGGACAAACCCTCGGAGGCAACACTGAAGCTTTCTTT. This translates into CASRTPGQTLGGNTEAFF.

V gene TRBV7-9 combines with J gene TRBJ2-1, with TRBD2 matching 8 bases. V dropped 6 bases and J dropped 4; count of bases not matched to a gene: 11. Germline CDR1 reads SEHNR; CDR2 reads FQNEAQ (reference sequence). The CDR3 spans 16 residues. CDR3 in DNA: TGTGCCAGCAGGCCCAACGTAGCGGGACGATACAATGAGCAGTTCTTC. This encodes CASRPNVAGRYNEQFF.

The chain is built from TRBV3-1 and TRBJ1-1, with a weak D call TRBD1 (6 bases). V was shortened by 2 bases and J by 6 bases, with 19 bases between the two germline ends. The CDR3 consists of 16 residues. CDR1 LGHDT and CDR2 YNNKEL come from the germline V gene (reference sequence). DNA for the CDR3: TGTGCCAGCAGCCAAAGAGCGGGGGCGGGCAAGCCTGAAGCTTTCTTT. This codes for CASSQRAGAGKPEAFF.

The sample holds one count of this clonotype. The chain uses TRBV28 and TRBJ1-6; D not resolved. The germline V and J ends were trimmed by 10 bases and 10 bases, with 14 bases remaining between them. The CDR3 spans 12 residues. Germline V gene data show CDR1 as MDHEN and CDR2 as SYDVKM. CDR3: CANAGLGSPLHF. The CDR3 DNA reads TGTGCCAACGCGGGCTTGGGGTCACCCCTCCACTTT.

The sample holds many counts of this clonotype. The chain links TRBV15 to TRBJ1-1; D remains ambiguous. The V end was cut by 1 base, the J end by 0 bases, with 12 bases between. CDR3 length: 16 amino acids. The germline V gene has CDR1 LNHNV and CDR2 YYDKDF (reference sequence). CDR3 in amino acids: CATSRGRNNMNTEAFF. CDR3 DNA: TGTGCCACCAGCAGAGGGAGGAACAACATGAACACTGAAGCTTTCTTT.